Described below is a single T cell receptor (beta chain) sequence and its context. It lacks a known antigen. Qualities for individual bases were not recorded, and no much larger clone is one base off. The cohort was made up of approximately 700 healthy bone marrow donors. At the time of sampling, every cohort member was nominally healthy, though immune exposures that went unrecorded were likely present. The donor was CMV seropositive and was included in the group of approximately 310 seropositive cohort members. Each donor provided a peripheral blood sample, and peripheral blood mononuclear cells were used for TCR beta sequencing. Genomic DNA was extracted from the blood cell samples with the Qiagen DNeasy Blood Extraction Kit. The library was obtained by the immunoSEQ multiplex PCR assay. For the multiplex PCR, a mixture combining 60 forward primers for TCR Vbeta segments and 13 reverse primers for TCR Jbeta segments was used. A multiplex PCR assay on genomic DNA amplified the CDR3 region of rearranged TCR beta genes. On the Illumina HiSeq System, the amplified TCR beta libraries were sequenced as 87-base-pair reads. Per the original workflow: A later analysis tallied roughly 80 million unique TCR beta chains across the 666 repertoires, and approximately 11 million of those chains were shared by two or more donors. Raw reads were error-corrected and collapsed into unique sequences by a nearest-neighbor algorithm in which closely related sequences were merged to remove PCR and sequencing errors. To assign V, D and J gene segments, CDR3 sequences were aligned to IMGT reference sequences. For a sequence to be retained, a match of at least six nucleotides was required to both a V gene segment and a J gene segment. Rearrangements were called productive when the CDR3 lacked stop codons and stayed in frame with V and J; all others were non-productive. Following IMGT convention, CDR3 was defined as the stretch from the second conserved V-encoded cysteine to the conserved J-encoded phenylalanine. In an earlier analysis of 500 to 650 of the donors, sequences lacking an unambiguous match to a single V gene segment were excluded. In an earlier analysis of roughly 600 of the donors, a V segment was called functional when productive rearrangements were above 56.7%, and segregating when the standard deviation between donors exceeded 5%. A statistical classification framework was developed to diagnose cytomegalovirus status using the catalog of TCR beta chain sequences. V and J gene assignment, in a later analysis, came from comparing TCR nucleotide sequences with IMGT/GENE-DB human TR gene sequences. A later analysis assigned CDR3 sequences and most-parsimonious VDJ recombination scenarios with the TCRdist pipeline. In a later analysis, each TCR beta chain was defined by its CDR3 amino acid sequence together with its V-gene family, and reads without a unique V-gene family were excluded. In a later analysis, 450 to 600 highly shared, low-generation-probability nucleotide sequences were removed to address suspected cross-contamination and a sequencing artifact. In a later analysis, a clonal expansion index for each public chain was calculated from normalized within-repertoire ranks of inferred template counts. In a later analysis, generation probabilities were computed with a VDJ recombination model fitted to out-of-frame rearrangements, and the resulting probabilities were checked against IGoR. In a later analysis, TCR-TCR, TCR-HLA and TCR-CMV co-occurrence was scored with hypergeometric tests, and a repertoire-size bias correction was applied to TCR pairs. In a later analysis, false discovery rates were estimated by permuting HLA or CMV assignments 20 times. In a later analysis, co-occurring TCRs were grouped with DBSCAN, and TCRdist sequence similarity was added when clustering was performed within HLA-allele-positive subsets. Repertoires with fewer than 30,000 or more than 120,000 public chains, plus five repertoires with anomalous nucleotide sharing, were excluded from co-occurrence clustering. TCRdb retrieved this table from immuneACCESS and kept in-frame rearrangements only. Not all clones are present; in checked studies, unresolved V genes account for under half, and no reason is known for the remainder. D and trimming were read from the DNA, whereas the V and J calls and clone size are those reported in that table. Within this sample are hundreds of thousands of clones, with roughly 82% of them counted one time only. The ten most abundant clones make up approximately 6% of the sample.

The record originates from a study of cytomegalovirus exposure and HLA in healthy donors (dated by TCRdb to between 2016 and 2019). Background for the entire study: According to an earlier analysis of a few hundred of the donors, about 179 million T cells yielded 117 million unique TCR beta sequences and about 280 Gb of sequence data. Besides the first cohort of roughly 700 subjects, a separate validation cohort made up of 120 different subjects was used. Donor age, sex, ethnicity and CMV serostatus were compiled together with the repertoire data. The number of donors typed differed by locus, with roughly 620-630 for A, B, C, DRB1 and DQB1, around 500 for DQA1, about 610 for DPA1, and some 440 for DPB1. A later genetic analysis took genome-wide SNP genotypes for about three fifths of the 666 donors and used that subset as a discovery cohort. To predict cytomegalovirus infection status, the study combined high-throughput TCR immunosequencing, statistical association of individual TCRs with disease status, and machine learning. An earlier analysis of a few hundred of the donors applied high-throughput TCR beta sequencing to assess whether each TCR beta V gene segment acted as functional or pseudogenic. The genetic ancestry cluster associated with self-reported Caucasian donors included roughly four fifths of the roughly 400 genotyped donors. Four to six DR-DQ haplotypes were handled as single units for association and clustering, since linkage in the cohort was strong. Rather than using new phenotypic data, the later analysis identified candidate immune exposures from TCR beta sequences and from how often those sequences occurred across donors. HLA typing included class I and class II loci at four-digit resolution. A later analysis re-examined previously published TCR beta repertoires from about 700 donors and added high-resolution HLA genotyping to investigate patterns of TCR occurrence. All discovery cohort repertoires had been generated using a single sequencing platform. Using immunosequencing, the study profiled T cell repertoires from approximately 700 subjects and related those repertoires to cytomegalovirus serostatus. Across 398 genotyped donors of the cohort, an average of about 240,000 unique TCR beta nucleotide sequences per donor were sequenced, and approximately 19% of those sequences were non-productive. Around 300 gigabases of sequencing data and tens of millions of unique TCR sequences were included in an early release covering roughly 600 HLA-typed donors. The study aimed to test whether cataloging public T cell receptors could reveal signatures of past pathogen exposure. General findings and caveats noted by the study authors: CMV serostatus was the only immune exposure information available for the cohort. It was suggested by the authors that the approach could potentially be generalized to other disease states and immunological phenotypes. Specific HLA alleles were associated with 16,951 TCR beta sequences at a false discovery rate of 0.05 in a later analysis. Linkage disequilibrium might explain the correlated functional status among segregating V segments, but an unknown experimental factor could not be ruled out. A few of the identified cytomegalovirus-associated TCR beta chains were confirmed in vitro to be specific for cytomegalovirus antigens. Because counts were too low, seventeen rarely observed V segments, including chromosome 9 orphons, were excluded from the earlier analysis of some 540 of the donors. Strong co-occurrence of HLA alleles, especially DR and DQ, made assigning TCR associations to individual alleles difficult. A further reported finding was that TCR beta sequences accurately predicted the HLA-A and HLA-B alleles for most subjects in the first cohort. In a later analysis, HLA-associated TCR beta chains were found to be more clonally expanded and to have lower generation probabilities than equally common non-associated chains. A later genetic analysis associated a missense DCLRE1C variant with V-gene and J-gene trimming of TCR beta chains, and an independent cohort replicated the association. In this cohort, only TCR beta chains were sequenced, and detectable features were limited by the absence of alpha or paired-chain data. In an earlier analysis of several hundred of the donors, most TCR beta V segments were observed in productive rearrangements about 87% or about 30% of the time, broadly matching IMGT annotations. A later analysis found that TCR association rates varied across HLA loci, with DRB1 alleles showing the most associated TCRs and HLA-C alleles the fewest. Compared with the approximately 670-donor mean, donors in an Asian-associated ancestry cluster had fewer N-insertions in productive TCRs, according to a later genetic analysis. Most TCR sequences were seen in very few donors, while some public TCRs were found in many individuals. According to a later analysis, most CMV-associated TCR beta chains appeared to be HLA-restricted, and the HLA associations seemed to be driven largely by CMV exposure. The presence/absence analyses assumed that sequencing depth was roughly uniform across donors, and that assumption may not be true. In the study, some 160 TCR beta chains were listed as associated with cytomegalovirus. The sequencing pipeline was judged likely to have produced a cluster of highly shared sequence variants as a technical artifact. The classifier was reported to diagnose cytomegalovirus status with high specificity and sensitivity in both the original and validation cohorts. Some IMGT-functional V segments, including TRBV6-2 and TRBV6-3, could not be told apart with the 87-base-pair reads, so those segments were excluded. Because some donors lacked HLA typing at each locus, the association tests relied only on the typed subset. Several of the top co-occurrence clusters appeared to be linked to parvovirus B19, influenza, CMV and Epstein-Barr virus, according to a later analysis.

CDR1 and CDR2 are drawn from the germline V gene: MGHRA, YSYEKL. The CDR3 sequence holds 13 residues, the cysteine and phenylalanine included. The DNA shown is the 39-base CDR3, in frame from base 1. V is clipped by 1 base and J by 7 bases, and the sequence between their germline boundaries is 10 bases long. The sequence came from a man aged 35 to 55 in good health and CMV-seropositive. The sequenced material came from PBMCs. The chain is assembled from TRBV4-1 and TRBJ1-2, with no confidently assigned D gene. The CDR3 in this case is CASSQGVTGGYTF. The DNA reads as follows: TGCGCCAGCAGCCAAGGGGTAACGGGTGGCTACACCTTC.